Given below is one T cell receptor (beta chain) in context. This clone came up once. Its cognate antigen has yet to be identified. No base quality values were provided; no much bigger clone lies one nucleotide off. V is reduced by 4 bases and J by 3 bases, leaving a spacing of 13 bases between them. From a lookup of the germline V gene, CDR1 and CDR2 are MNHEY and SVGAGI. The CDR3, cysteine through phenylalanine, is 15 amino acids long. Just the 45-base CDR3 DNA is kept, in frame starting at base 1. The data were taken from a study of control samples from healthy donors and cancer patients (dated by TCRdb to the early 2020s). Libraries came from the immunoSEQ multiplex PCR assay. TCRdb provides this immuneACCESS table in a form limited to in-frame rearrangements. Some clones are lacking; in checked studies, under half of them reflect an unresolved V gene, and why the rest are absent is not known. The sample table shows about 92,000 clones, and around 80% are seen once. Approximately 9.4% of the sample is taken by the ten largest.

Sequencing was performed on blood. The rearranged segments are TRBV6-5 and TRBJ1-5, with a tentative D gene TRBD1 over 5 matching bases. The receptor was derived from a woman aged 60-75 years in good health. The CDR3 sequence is CASSFGRQPNQPQHF. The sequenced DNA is TGTGCCAGCAGTTTCGGAAGACAGCCCAATCAGCCCCAGCATTTT.